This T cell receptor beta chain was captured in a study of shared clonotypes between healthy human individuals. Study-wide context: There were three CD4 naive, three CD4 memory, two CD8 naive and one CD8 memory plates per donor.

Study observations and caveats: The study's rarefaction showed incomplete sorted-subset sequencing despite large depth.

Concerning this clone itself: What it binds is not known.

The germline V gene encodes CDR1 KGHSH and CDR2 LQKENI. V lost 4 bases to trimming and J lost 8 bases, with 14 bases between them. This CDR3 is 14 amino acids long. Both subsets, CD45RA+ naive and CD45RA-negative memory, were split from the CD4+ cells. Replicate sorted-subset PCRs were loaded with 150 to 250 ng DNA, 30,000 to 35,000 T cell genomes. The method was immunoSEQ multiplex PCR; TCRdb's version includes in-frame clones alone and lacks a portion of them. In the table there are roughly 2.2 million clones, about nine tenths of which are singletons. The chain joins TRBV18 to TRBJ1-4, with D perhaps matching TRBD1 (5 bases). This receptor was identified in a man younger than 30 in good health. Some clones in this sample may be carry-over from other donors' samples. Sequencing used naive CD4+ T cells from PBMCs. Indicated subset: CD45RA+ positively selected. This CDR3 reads CASSRDLSGEKLFF. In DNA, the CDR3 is TGTGCCAGCTCACGGGACCTTTCGGGGGAAAAACTGTTTTTT.